The 17 T cell receptor beta chains below were found in one sample sequenced in a study of cytomegalovirus exposure and HLA in healthy donors. PCR primers comprised 60 Vbeta and 13 Jbeta primers. Sequenced by immunoSEQ multiplex PCR; TCRdb stores in-frame clones only, minus some. The data contain about 25,000 clones, about four fifths of them singletons. The material sequenced was PBMCs. The receptors were gathered from a male donor in good health and CMV-seronegative.

This rearrangement joins TRBV7-2 to TRBJ2-5; a possible D gene is TRBD1 (5 bases). The length of the CDR3 is 17 residues. Trimming removed 0 bases at V and 2 bases at J, with 16 bases between. Germline V gene sequence: CDR1 SGHTA, CDR2 FQGNSA. CDR3 sequence (DNA): TGTGCCAGCAGCTTAGCCCACCAGGGAATAGGGCAAGAGACCCAGTACTTC. It is translated as CASSLAHQGIGQETQYF.

Only one count was recorded for this clone. This chain connects TRBV7-9 to TRBJ2-7; D not certain. Per germline, CDR1 SEHNR and CDR2 FQNEAQ (reference sequence). CDR3 size: 17 residues. Trimming stripped 0 bases from V and 3 bases from J, with 18 bases between. CDR3 protein: CASSLAETARQVYEQYF. CDR3 DNA sequence: TGTGCCAGCAGCTTAGCGGAAACGGCCAGGCAAGTCTACGAGCAGTACTTC.

The rearrangement uses TRBV15 and TRBJ1-3; D gene ambiguous. V lost 0 bases to trimming and J lost 0 bases, with 9 bases between them. This CDR3 is built from 16 residues. Germline CDR1 is LNHNV and CDR2 is YYDKDF (reference sequence). CDR3 nucleotide sequence: TGTGCCACCAGCAGAGACACTCGTAACTCTGGAAACACCATATATTTT. Protein product: CATSRDTRNSGNTIYF.

The chain combines TRBV4-1 with TRBJ2-1, with D possibly being TRBD2 (5 bases). CDR1 is MGHRA, CDR2 YSYEKL, per germline. V shed 0 bases and J shed 4 bases, with 10 bases lying between them. The CDR3 is 15 amino acids. The CDR3 region has the DNA TGCGCCAGCAGCCAAGATAGCGCTCCATACAATGAGCAGTTCTTC. Translation: CASSQDSAPYNEQFF.

This CDR3 is CASRLRGVRETQYF. The DNA of the CDR3 is TGTGCCAGCAGATTAAGGGGTGTAAGAGAGACCCAGTACTTC. This chain joins TRBV28 and TRBJ2-5, with D possibly TRBD1 on 5 matching bases. Trimming took 6 bases from V and 4 from J, leaving 15 bases between them. The CDR3 consists of 14 residues. The germline CDR1 and CDR2 sequences are MDHEN and SYDVKM. Combining the CDR3 with reference TRBV28 and TRBJ2-5 gives the whole variable domain DVKVTQSSRYLVKRTGEKVFLECVQDMDHENMFWYRQDPGLGLRLIYFSYDVKMKEKGDIPEGYSVSREKKERFSLILESASTNQTSMYLCASRLRGVRETQYFGPGTRLLVL.

V and J are TRBV29-1 and TRBJ1-2; D gene ambiguous. The germline V gene encodes CDR1 SQVTM and CDR2 ANQGSEA. The CDR3 length is 11 residues. CDR3 residues: CTRRGNYGYTF. The CDR3 DNA is TGCACCCGACGGGGTAACTATGGCTACACCTTC.

The chain joins TRBV6-5 to TRBJ1-6; D not resolved. The CDR3 runs to 14 residues. The V gene lost 0 bases and the J gene lost 8 bases, with 8 bases spanning the gap. Germline CDR1 and CDR2: MNHEY and SVGAGI. The CDR3 DNA reads as TGTGCCAGCAGTTACTCTGCGTCTTATTCACCCCTCCACTTT. Amino acids: CASSYSASYSPLHF.

The chain recombines TRBV7-6 with TRBJ2-7; TRBD1 might be the D (5 bases). The CDR3 has 14 amino acids. Trimming took off 5 bases at V and 0 bases at J, with 11 bases between the two ends. Germline assignment: CDR1 SGHVS and CDR2 FNYEAQ. The DNA of the CDR3 is TGTGCCAGCAGCCAGGGAACGAGCTCCTACGAGCAGTACTTC. Residues: CASSQGTSSYEQYF.

The chain uses TRBV6-5 and TRBJ1-2; possibly TRBD1 for D (6 bases). Trimming shortened V by 2 bases and J by 4 bases, and 14 bases separated the two germline ends. There are 15 residues in the CDR3. CDR1 and CDR2 from the germline V gene are MNHEY and SVGAGI. This CDR3 is CASSYRAQGSYGYTF. The DNA of the CDR3 is TGTGCCAGCAGTTACCGAGCACAGGGCTCCTATGGCTACACCTTC.

The chain employs TRBV5-1 and TRBJ2-2; TRBD2 is a possible D gene (5 bases). There are 16 residues in the CDR3. The germline V gene encodes CDR1 SGHRS and CDR2 YFSETQ. The V and J ends lost 4 bases and 7 bases respectively, with 20 bases between them. CDR3 residues: CASSPSEGRISGELFF. Written as DNA, the CDR3 is TGCGCCAGCAGCCCTTCTGAGGGTCGGATAAGCGGGGAGCTGTTTTTT.

The rearrangement uses TRBV6-1 and TRBJ1-5; TRBD1 might be the D (5 bases). The V gene's germline CDR1 is MNHNS and CDR2 SASEGT. V dropped 2 bases and J dropped 4 bases, with 12 bases sitting between them. The length of the CDR3 is 15 residues. CDR3 coding DNA: TGTGCCAGCAGTGAACAGGGTAACCAGAATCAGCCCCAGCATTTT. This encodes CASSEQGNQNQPQHF.

V is TRBV7-9 and J is TRBJ1-1, with D perhaps matching TRBD1 (5 bases). Between the trimmed V and J ends, which lost 4 bases and 2 bases, there was a span of 14 bases. CDR3 size: 15 residues. CDR1 SEHNR and CDR2 FQNEAQ come from the germline V gene (reference sequence). CDR3 DNA: TGTGCCAGCAGCTGGTACGACAGAGCCAACACTGAAGCTTTCTTT. This translates into CASSWYDRANTEAFF.

The chain employs TRBV11-2 and TRBJ2-1; 8 bases map to TRBD1. The germline gives CDR1 SGHAT, CDR2 FQNNGV. The CDR3 totals 15 residues. V shed 5 bases, J shed 6 bases, and the junction held 9 bases outside the gene matches. The CDR3 nucleotides are TGTGCCAGCAGCCGATCCTTCCAGGGGGCCAATGAGCAGTTCTTC. Protein: CASSRSFQGANEQFF. Filled out from reference TRBV11-2 and TRBJ2-1, the complete variable domain reads EAGVAQSPRYKIIEKRQSVAFWCNPISGHATLYWYQQILGQGPKLLIQFQNNGVVDDSQLPKDRFSAERLKGVDSTLKIQPAKLEDSAVYLCASSRSFQGANEQFFGPGTRLTVL.

The chain combines TRBV6-5 with TRBJ2-7, with 7 bases lining up with TRBD2. The CDR3 is 14 residues long. The junction had 8 bases not matched to a gene; V was cut back by 6 bases and J by 3 bases. Germline loops: CDR1 MNHEY, CDR2 SVGAGI. For the CDR3, the DNA is TGTGCCAGCAGAGCCGGGACTACCGACTACGAGCAGTACTTC. This translates into CASRAGTTDYEQYF.

This clone was counted a few times. This chain links TRBV6-1 with TRBJ1-4; D is ambiguous. Germline CDR1 reads MNHNS; CDR2 reads SASEGT. There are 14 residues in the CDR3. With 5 bases removed from V and 7 bases from J, the gap between germline ends came to 14 bases. The CDR3: CASSPDPAFEKLFF. The CDR3 nucleotides read TGTGCCAGCAGTCCAGATCCTGCATTTGAAAAACTGTTTTTT.

The CDR3 sequence: CASSLAQAVWKGGDTQYF. DNA for the CDR3: TGTGCCAGCAGCTTAGCTCAAGCGGTCTGGAAAGGTGGAGATACGCAGTATTTT. The genes are TRBV7-9 and TRBJ2-3, with D perhaps matching TRBD2 (5 bases). V was shortened by 0 bases and J by 5 bases, with 21 bases between the two germline ends. The CDR3 consists of 18 residues. Per germline, CDR1 SEHNR and CDR2 FQNEAQ (reference sequence).

This clone showed up just a few times. The chain employs TRBV5-1 and TRBJ2-5, with TRBD2 identical over 10 bases. Germline V CDR1 and CDR2: SGHRS, YFSETQ. CDR3 length equals 14 residues. J was trimmed by 2 bases and V by 2 bases; bases with no gene match: 0. CDR3 in amino acids: CASSLAGGQETQYF. DNA for the CDR3: TGCGCCAGCAGCTTAGCGGGAGGGCAAGAGACCCAGTACTTC. Using reference TRBV5-1 and TRBJ2-5 for the parts outside the CDR3, the full variable domain is KAGVTQTPRYLIKTRGQQVTLSCSPISGHRSVSWYQQTPGQGLQFLFEYFSETQRNKGNFPGRFSGRQFSNSRSEMNVSTLELGDSALYLCASSLAGGQETQYFGPGTRLLVL.